This entry lists 8 T cell receptor beta chains sequenced from one sample in a study of beta chain features in type 1 diabetes. As every portion of the isolated RNA was reverse transcribed, the sequencing read expressed TCRB transcripts. Method: immunoSEQ multiplex PCR; TCRdb's copy keeps in-frame clones and lacks some. This table holds under 950,000 clones, roughly 15% found once. The sequenced material came from naive CD4+ T cells from blood. These receptors all come from a woman under 30 in good health.

This chain joins TRBV5-5 and TRBJ1-4; no clear D gene. CDR1 and CDR2 from the germline V gene are SGHKS and YYEKEE (reference sequence). V was cut by 5 bases and J by 7 bases, with 15 bases left in between. The CDR3 has 14 amino acids. The CDR3 sequence: CASSIGRASEKLFF. DNA for the CDR3: TGTGCCAGCAGTATTGGCCGGGCCAGTGAAAAACTGTTTTTT.

This clone was found a few times. The V gene is TRBV7-9, the J gene TRBJ2-1; a weak D match, TRBD1 (6 bases). The V gene lost 7 bases and the J gene lost 0 bases, with 13 bases spanning the gap. The CDR3 runs to 15 residues. Germline CDR1 SEHNR, CDR2 FQNEAQ (reference sequence). The DNA of the CDR3 is TGTGCCAGCAAGGAAACAGGGAGCTCCTACAATGAGCAGTTCTTC. Protein: CASKETGSSYNEQFF.

V is TRBV9 and J is TRBJ2-1; D uncertain. The CDR3 is 15 amino acids. In germline, CDR1 is SGDLS, CDR2 YYNGEE. With 0 bases removed from V and 1 base from J, the gap between germline ends came to 8 bases. The DNA of the CDR3 is TGTGCCAGCAGCGTAGAGCCGGAATCCTACAATGAGCAGTTCTTC. This codes for CASSVEPESYNEQFF.

The CDR3 region is CASSQEEGGRYNEKLFF. The CDR3 nucleotides are TGTGCCAGCAGCCAAGAGGAGGGAGGGCGCTATAATGAAAAACTGTTTTTT. This rearrangement joins TRBV14 to TRBJ1-4, with no clear D. CDR3 length: 17 amino acids. Trimming cost V 0 bases and J 4 bases, with 15 bases left between them. Germline assignment: CDR1 SGHDN and CDR2 FVKESK.

V is TRBV10-3 and J is TRBJ2-3; TRBD2 agrees at 11 bases. This CDR3 contains 14 residues. Germline CDR1 reads ENHRY; CDR2 reads SYGVKD. V lost 5 bases and J lost 4; bases outside the gene matches: 2. The CDR3 DNA is TGTGCCATCAGTATACTAGCGGGAGCAGATACGCAGTATTTT. Amino acids: CAISILAGADTQYF.

This clone has a handful of counts. This chain connects TRBV6-5 to TRBJ2-7; 8 bases match TRBD1. The V segment lost 0 bases and the J segment 4 bases; nucleotides outside the gene matches: 5. The CDR3 loop spans 15 amino acids. Germline V gene data show CDR1 as MNHEY and CDR2 as SVGAGI. The CDR3, as DNA: TGTGCCAGCAGTTACTCGGCCCAGGGGGCGTACGAGCAGTACTTC. Protein: CASSYSAQGAYEQYF.

The chain carries TRBV23-1 and TRBJ2-7, with a weak D call TRBD2 (5 bases). TRBV23-1 is an ORF, and what it does is uncertain. This CDR3 has 18 amino acids. V lost 1 base and J lost 4, with 23 bases in between. The CDR3 protein is CASSQFRGDRTSTYEQYF. In DNA, the CDR3 is TGCGCCAGCAGTCAATTTCGGGGAGACCGGACTTCAACTTACGAGCAGTACTTC.

V and J are TRBV4-3 and TRBJ2-3, with a weak D call TRBD2 (5 bases). The CDR3 is 18 amino acids. With 0 bases removed from V and 3 bases from J, the gap between germline ends came to 19 bases. Per the germline V gene, CDR1 is LGHNA and CDR2 is YSLEER. The CDR3 here is CASSQDWGGGRGTDTQYF. The CDR3, as DNA: TGCGCCAGCAGCCAAGACTGGGGTGGAGGCAGAGGTACAGATACGCAGTATTTT.